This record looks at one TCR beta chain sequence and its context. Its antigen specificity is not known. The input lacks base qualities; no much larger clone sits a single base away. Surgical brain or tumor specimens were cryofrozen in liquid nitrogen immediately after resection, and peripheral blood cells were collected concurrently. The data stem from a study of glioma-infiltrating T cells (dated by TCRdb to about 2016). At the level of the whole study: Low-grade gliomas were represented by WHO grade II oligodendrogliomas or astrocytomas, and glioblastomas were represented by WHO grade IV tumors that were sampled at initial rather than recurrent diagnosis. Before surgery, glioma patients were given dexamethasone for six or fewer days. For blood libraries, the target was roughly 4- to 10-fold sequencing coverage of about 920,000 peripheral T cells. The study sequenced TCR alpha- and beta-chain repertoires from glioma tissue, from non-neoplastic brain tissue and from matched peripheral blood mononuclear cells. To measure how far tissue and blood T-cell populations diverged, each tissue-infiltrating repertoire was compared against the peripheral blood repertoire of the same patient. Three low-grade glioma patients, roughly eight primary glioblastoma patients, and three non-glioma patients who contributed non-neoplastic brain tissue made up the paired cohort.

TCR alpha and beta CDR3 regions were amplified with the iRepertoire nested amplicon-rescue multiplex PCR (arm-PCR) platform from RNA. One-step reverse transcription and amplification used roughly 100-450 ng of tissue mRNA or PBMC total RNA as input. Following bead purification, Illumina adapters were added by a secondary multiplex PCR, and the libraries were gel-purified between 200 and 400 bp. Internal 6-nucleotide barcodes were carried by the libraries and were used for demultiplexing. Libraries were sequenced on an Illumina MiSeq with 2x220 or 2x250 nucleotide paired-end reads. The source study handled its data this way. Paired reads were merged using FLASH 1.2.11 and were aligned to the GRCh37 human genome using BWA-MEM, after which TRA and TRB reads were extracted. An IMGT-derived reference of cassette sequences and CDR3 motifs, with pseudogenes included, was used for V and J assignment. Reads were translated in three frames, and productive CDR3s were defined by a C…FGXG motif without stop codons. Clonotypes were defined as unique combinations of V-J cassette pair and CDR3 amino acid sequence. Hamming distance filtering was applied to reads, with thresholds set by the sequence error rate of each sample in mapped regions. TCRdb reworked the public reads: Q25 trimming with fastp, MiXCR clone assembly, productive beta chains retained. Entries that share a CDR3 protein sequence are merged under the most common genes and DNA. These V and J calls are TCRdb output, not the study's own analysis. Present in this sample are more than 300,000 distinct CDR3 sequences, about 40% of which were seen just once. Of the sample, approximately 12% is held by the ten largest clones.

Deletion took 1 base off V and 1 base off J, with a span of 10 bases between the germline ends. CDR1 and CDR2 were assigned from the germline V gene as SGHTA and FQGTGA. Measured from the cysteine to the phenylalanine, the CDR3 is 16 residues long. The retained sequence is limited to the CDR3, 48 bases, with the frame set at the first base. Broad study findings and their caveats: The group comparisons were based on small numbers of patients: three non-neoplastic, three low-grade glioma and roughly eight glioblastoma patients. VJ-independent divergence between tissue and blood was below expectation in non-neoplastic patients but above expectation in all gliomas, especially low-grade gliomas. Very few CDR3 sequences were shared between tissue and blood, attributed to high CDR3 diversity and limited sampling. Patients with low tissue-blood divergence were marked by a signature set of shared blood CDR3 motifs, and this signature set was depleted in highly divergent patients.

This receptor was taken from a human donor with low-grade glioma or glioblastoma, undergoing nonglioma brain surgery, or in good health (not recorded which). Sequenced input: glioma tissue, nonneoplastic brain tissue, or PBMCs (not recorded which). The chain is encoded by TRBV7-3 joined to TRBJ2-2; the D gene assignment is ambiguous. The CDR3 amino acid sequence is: CASSLNAAGNTGELFF. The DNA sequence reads TGTGCCAGCAGCTTAAACGCCGCAGGGAACACCGGGGAGCTGTTTTTT.